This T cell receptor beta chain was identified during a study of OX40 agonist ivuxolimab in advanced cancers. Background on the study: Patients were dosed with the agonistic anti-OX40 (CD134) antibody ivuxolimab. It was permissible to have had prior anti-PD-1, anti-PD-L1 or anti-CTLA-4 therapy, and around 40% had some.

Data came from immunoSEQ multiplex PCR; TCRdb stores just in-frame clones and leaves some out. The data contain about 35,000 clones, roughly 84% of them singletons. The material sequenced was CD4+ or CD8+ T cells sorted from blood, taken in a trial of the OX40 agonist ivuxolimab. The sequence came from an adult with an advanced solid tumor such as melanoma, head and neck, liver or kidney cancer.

Written as DNA, the CDR3 is TGTGCCAGCAGCTTTGGTCGATTACAGGGTACATACTATGGCTACACCTTC. Translated, it gives CASSFGRLQGTYYGYTF. The chain has TRBV5-8 and TRBJ1-2; the D gene is possibly TRBD1 (6 bases). The CDR3 is made up of 17 amino acids. Deletions cut 2 bases from V and 3 bases from J, with 20 bases between. Germline loops: CDR1 SGHTS, CDR2 YDEGEE.